These T cell receptor beta chains were read from a single sample in a study of T-cell memory formation after mild COVID-19. TCRdb passed the 5' RACE reads through MiXCR, listing each CDR3 protein once. The repertoire includes tens of thousands of distinct CDR3 sequences, about 15% of them detected once, and 31% sits in the top ten. Sequencing was done on a sample of PBMCs or a T cell subset sorted from them (not recorded which). These receptors originate from an adult woman who had mild COVID-19 (a few samples of this study predate the infection). Cell type and time point are not known. The CDR3 runs from the conserved cysteine through the conserved F or W. D genes are given only for firm matches. Size values are once, few and many counts, or a class for expanded clones, and some rows have none.

>TRBJ2-7|TRBV5-1|15|NA|few
TGCGCCAGCAGCTTGGTCTGGGGCAGCTCCTACGAGCAGTACTTC
CASSLVWGSSYEQYF
>TRBJ2-7|TRBV7-3|13|TRBD2|few
TGTGCCAGCAGCTTGGGCGGGAGAAGCGAGCAGTACTTC
CASSLGGRSEQYF
>TRBJ2-3|TRBV12-3/TRBV12-4|14|NA|NA
TGTGCCAGCAGTTTGTTCCCGGGGACAGATACGCAGTATTTT
CASSLFPGTDTQYF
>TRBJ2-1|TRBV5-1|15|NA|NA
TGCGCCAGCAGCACCGGACATAGTCTCGGGAATGAGCAGTTCTTC
CASSTGHSLGNEQFF
>TRBJ1-2|TRBV5-4|12|TRBD1|NA
TGTGCCAGCACCCTGACAGGGTATGGCTACACCTTC
CASTLTGYGYTF
>TRBJ2-3|TRBV12-3/TRBV12-4|16|TRBD1|few
TGTGCCAGCAGTTCCCTCCGGGACAGGGGCACAGATACGCAGTATTTT
CASSSLRDRGTDTQYF
>TRBJ2-7|TRBV7-8|15|TRBD2|NA
TGTGCCAGCAGCTTAGGAGGTAGCGGGTCTTACGAGCAGTACTTC
CASSLGGSGSYEQYF
>TRBJ2-1|TRBV20-1|12|NA|NA
TGCAGTGCTAGAGAATGGGAGAGTGAGCAGTTCTTC
CSAREWESEQFF
>TRBJ2-7|TRBV15|19|TRBD1|NA
TGTGCCACCAGCAGAGATCGGAGTCCCGGGACAGGGGGTAACTACGAGCAGTACTTC
CATSRDRSPGTGGNYEQYF
>TRBJ2-7|TRBV5-1|13|NA|NA
TGCGCCAGCAGCCCCCTCGAAGCAGGGGAGCAGTACTTC
CASSPLEAGEQYF
>TRBJ2-3|TRBV9|18|NA|few
TGTGCCAGCAGCGTAGGCCAGGATCTTTCGACTAGCACAGATACGCAGTATTTT
CASSVGQDLSTSTDTQYF
>TRBJ2-7|TRBV24-1|16|NA|many
TGTGCCACCAGTGATTTAGGGGACGGCGCGATTCGTAGGTGGTACTTC
CATSDLGDGAIRRWYF
>TRBJ2-3|TRBV18|17|TRBD2|many
TGTGCCAGCTCACCACTGCGGGGGTCCGATATAAGGGATACGCAGTATTTT
CASSPLRGSDIRDTQYF
>TRBJ2-2|TRBV3-1|20|NA|NA
TGTGCCAGCAGCCAATTGTGGGCCGGCAGGGCCACCGCCCACACCGGGGAGCTGTTTTTT
CASSQLWAGRATAHTGELFF
>TRBJ2-5|TRBV12-3/TRBV12-4|15|NA|few
TGTGCCAGCAGTTTAAGGTTAGGGTACCAAGAGACCCAGTACTTC
CASSLRLGYQETQYF
>TRBJ2-1|TRBV29-1|17|TRBD2|many
TGCAGCGTTGAAGATCGACTAGCGGGAGTATCCTACAATGAGCAGTTCTTC
CSVEDRLAGVSYNEQFF
>TRBJ2-7|TRBV12-3/TRBV12-4|14|TRBD2|NA
TGTGCCAGCAGTTTGACTAGCGGGAAATACGAGCAGTACTTC
CASSLTSGKYEQYF
>TRBJ1-1|TRBV15|13|NA|NA
TGTGCCACCAGCAGAGAGAGTACAACTGAAGCTTTCTTT
CATSRESTTEAFF
>TRBJ2-1|TRBV4-1|16|TRBD2|many
TGCGCCAGCAGCCAAGATCTTACTAGCGGGAACAATGAGCAGTTCTTC
CASSQDLTSGNNEQFF
>TRBJ2-7|TRBV7-9|14|TRBD2|NA
TGTGCCAGCAGCTTCGGGGGGAGTGGCGTCGAGCAGTACTTC
CASSFGGSGVEQYF
>TRBJ2-7|TRBV29-1|16|TRBD2|NA
TGCAGCGTTGCGGGGACTAGCGGGAGTAGCTCCTACGAGCAGTACTTC
CSVAGTSGSSSYEQYF
>TRBJ2-2|TRBV12-3/TRBV12-4|12|NA|NA
TGTGCCAGCAGGCCGGGGGCCGGGGAGCTGTTTTTT
CASRPGAGELFF
>TRBJ2-3|TRBV20-1|16|TRBD2|NA
TGCAGTGCTAGAGGAGCTAGCGGGGGAGACACAGATACGCAGTATTTT
CSARGASGGDTDTQYF
>TRBJ2-7|TRBV6-2/TRBV6-3|17|TRBD1|NA
TGTGCCAGCAGTTACTATGCCCCCGGGACAGGGACCTACGAGCAGTACTTC
CASSYYAPGTGTYEQYF
>TRBJ2-1|TRBV12-3/TRBV12-4|15|TRBD2|many
TGTGCCACCACTCAACTAGCGGGAGTATGGAATGAGCAGTTCTTC
CATTQLAGVWNEQFF
>TRBJ1-2|TRBV25-1|15|NA|NA
TGTGCCAGCAGTGGCTCTGACGGCAATCTCTATGGCTACACCTTC
CASSGSDGNLYGYTF
>TRBJ2-3|TRBV12-3/TRBV12-4|16|TRBD2|NA
TGTGCCAGCAGAGAATCCGGGACTAGCCTGGAAGATACGCAGTATTTT
CASRESGTSLEDTQYF
>TRBJ2-1|TRBV13|19|TRBD2|NA
TGTGCCAGCAGCTTAGGCCCACCATCGACTAGCGGGAAGGACAATGAGCAGTTCTTC
CASSLGPPSTSGKDNEQFF
>TRBJ2-1|TRBV7-2|17|TRBD2|few
TGTGCCAGCAGCCAGTCCTGGGCGGGAGGGCCAGTCAATGAGCAGTTCTTC
CASSQSWAGGPVNEQFF
>TRBJ2-1|TRBV5-1|15|NA|many
TGCGCCAGCAGCTACGACCTTCACTCCTACAATGAGCAGTTCTTC
CASSYDLHSYNEQFF
>TRBJ2-7|TRBV15|18|NA|NA
TGTGCCACCAGCAGAGGGGTCGGGGAGTACCATAGAACCTACGAGCAGTACTTC
CATSRGVGEYHRTYEQYF
>TRBJ2-1|TRBV29-1|13|NA|many
TGCAGCGTTGGACTAGTCTCCTACAATGAGCAGTTCTTC
CSVGLVSYNEQFF
>TRBJ2-7|TRBV6-5|14|TRBD1|few
TGTGCCAGCAGCTGGGACAGGGAAGTATACGAGCAGTACTTC
CASSWDREVYEQYF
>TRBJ2-7|TRBV7-8|12|NA|few
TGTGCCAGCAGCTTAGCGGATTACGAGCAGTACTTC
CASSLADYEQYF
>TRBJ2-1|TRBV20-1|14|NA|NA
TGCAGTGCTAGAGGGTCCGGAGGGTACAATGAGCAGTTCTTC
CSARGSGGYNEQFF
>TRBJ2-3|TRBV12-3/TRBV12-4|13|NA|NA
TGTGCCAGCAGCTGGGGTGGGGCCGGTACGCAGTATTTT
CASSWGGAGTQYF
>TRBJ2-7|TRBV5-1|14|NA|few
TGCGCCAGCAGCCAAGCGGTAAAAACCTACGAGCAGTACTTC
CASSQAVKTYEQYF
>TRBJ2-3|TRBV6-1|15|NA|NA
TGTGCCAGCAGTGAAGGGGGGATAGGCACAGATACGCAGTATTTT
CASSEGGIGTDTQYF
>TRBJ2-3|TRBV5-5|16|NA|few
TGTGCCAGCAGCTTGGTTTCGGGGGTTAGCACAGATACGCAGTATTTT
CASSLVSGVSTDTQYF
>TRBJ1-1|TRBV20-1|13|NA|NA
TGCAGTGCTTCCGATCCACTGAGCACTGAAGCTTTCTTT
CSASDPLSTEAFF
>TRBJ2-1|TRBV11-3|15|NA|few
TGTGCCAGCAGCATGTACGGGGACCTCTACAATGAGCAGTTCTTC
CASSMYGDLYNEQFF
>TRBJ2-7|TRBV7-9|17|NA|NA
TGTGCCAGCAGCTCCGCGGGTAGGGAGGGGGTATTAAACGAGCAGTACTTC
CASSSAGREGVLNEQYF
>TRBJ2-3|TRBV21-1|15|NA|NA
TGTGCCAGCAGCGACGTGGCGGCCCCGCCAGATACGCAGTATTTT
CASSDVAAPPDTQYF
>TRBJ2-1|TRBV29-1|16|TRBD1|NA
TGCAGCGTTGAAGATAGGTGGGACAGGGCCTACAATGAGCAGTTCTTC
CSVEDRWDRAYNEQFF
>TRBJ2-7|TRBV4-1|13|NA|NA
TGCGCCAGCAGCCAAGGGCAGCTCTACGAGCAGTACTTC
CASSQGQLYEQYF
>TRBJ2-7|TRBV11-3|14|NA|few
TGTGCCAGCAGCCCTTCAGGGCAAGACTACGAGCAGTACTTC
CASSPSGQDYEQYF
>TRBJ2-7|TRBV11-3|16|TRBD1|few
TGTGCCAGCAGCCCCCGGGTAGGGACAGACTCCTACGAGCAGTACTTC
CASSPRVGTDSYEQYF
>TRBJ2-7|TRBV6-2/TRBV6-3|15|TRBD2|few
TGTGCCTCAGGAATTACTAGCGGGAGGTCCTACGAGCAGTACTTC
CASGITSGRSYEQYF
>TRBJ2-7|TRBV10-3|13|NA|NA
TGTGCCATCAGTGAGTACGTTTCCTACGAGCAGTACTTC
CAISEYVSYEQYF
>TRBJ2-1|TRBV5-1|16|NA|few
TGCGCCAGCGGATTCCCCCCGGGCGGACGTTACAATGAGCAGTTCTTC
CASGFPPGGRYNEQFF
>TRBJ2-5|TRBV4-1|13|NA|few
TGCGCCAGCAGACTCGAAGGGGAGGAGACCCAGTACTTC
CASRLEGEETQYF
>TRBJ2-5|TRBV20-1|14|NA|few
TGCAGTGCTAGACCAGGACTGCTCCAAGAGACCCAGTACTTC
CSARPGLLQETQYF
>TRBJ2-3|TRBV6-6|13|NA|few
TGTGCCAGCAGTTCAGATAGAGGCAGAACGCAGTATTTT
CASSSDRGRTQYF
>TRBJ1-2|TRBV7-2|14|NA|few
TGTGCCAGCAGCTTAGATGTGGGATTTTATGGCTACACCTTC
CASSLDVGFYGYTF
>TRBJ2-3|TRBV2|15|NA|NA
TGTGCCAGCAGTGGTTGGAGACTAGACACAGATACGCAGTATTTT
CASSGWRLDTDTQYF